One and the same sample provided the 15 T cell receptor beta chains below, sequenced in a study of blood T cell repertoires in COVID-19. Profiling relied on immunoSEQ multiplex PCR, and the TCRdb table lists in-frame clones only, not all of them. This table has about 150,000 clones, 83% appearing once. The sample was peripheral blood. The source of these receptors is a woman between 55 and 75 years old with COVID-19, enrolled during active disease.

The chain carries TRBV29-1 and TRBJ2-1; a weak D match, TRBD2 (6 bases). Germline V gene lookup returns CDR1 SQVTM and CDR2 ANQGSEA. This CDR3 comprises 14 residues. The V gene lost 4 bases and the J gene lost 10 bases, with 20 bases spanning the gap. This CDR3 is CSVGDGGQAGEQFF. The CDR3 coding sequence is TGCAGCGTTGGAGACGGGGGTCAGGCGGGGGAGCAGTTCTTC.

The chain uses TRBV30 and TRBJ1-3; D may be TRBD1 (5 bases). Germline values: CDR1 GTSNPN, CDR2 SVGIG (reference sequence). This CDR3 contains 17 residues. Trimming took off 1 base at V and 0 bases at J, with 16 bases between the two ends. CDR3 DNA: TGTGCCTGGAGTGCCGCACGGGGGATCGGCTCTGGAAACACCATATATTTT. Its protein is CAWSAARGIGSGNTIYF.

The chain carries TRBV7-8 and TRBJ2-1; D remains ambiguous. Trimming pared 5 bases from V and 12 bases from J, leaving 17 bases between. Germline V gene data show CDR1 as SGHVS and CDR2 as FQNEAQ. The CDR3 runs to 13 residues. CDR3 bases: TGTGCCAGCAGCACGGTCCAAATTGTACCGCAGTTCTTC. Translating gives CASSTVQIVPQFF.

This chain joins TRBV27 and TRBJ1-3; D is possibly TRBD1 (5 bases). Germline CDR1 reads MNHEY; CDR2 reads SMNVEV (reference sequence). The CDR3 loop spans 13 amino acids. Trimming pared 5 bases from V and 10 bases from J, leaving 15 bases between. CDR3 nucleotides: TGTGCCAGCAGTCAATTGGGGGGGAGTACCATATATTTT. Translated, it gives CASSQLGGSTIYF.

The J gene is TRBJ2-1, the V gene TRBV9; TRBD2 matches at 9 bases. Germline CDR1 SGDLS, CDR2 YYNGEE. CDR3 length equals 15 residues. V lost 3 bases and J lost 3; bases outside the gene matches: 4. CDR3 nucleotides: TGTGCCAGCAGCGCGGGTAGCGGGGGCTACAATGAGCAGTTCTTC. Translation gives CASSAGSGGYNEQFF.

In this sample, this clone turned up a few times. J is TRBJ2-5 and V is TRBV7-8, with D possibly being TRBD2 (6 bases). The V end lost 1 base, the J end lost 4 bases, and 10 bases lay between the germline ends. Germline V gives CDR1 SGHVS, CDR2 FQNEAQ. The CDR3 is made up of 14 amino acids. The CDR3 DNA sequence: TGTGCCAGCAGCTTAGTTGGAGGGAGAGAGACCCAGTACTTC. Translated: CASSLVGGRETQYF.

The chain links TRBV5-6 to TRBJ1-2, with D tentatively TRBD1 (6 bases). CDR1 is SGHDT, CDR2 YYEEEE, per germline. The V end lost 0 bases, the J end lost 4 bases, and 10 bases lay between the germline ends. There are 14 residues in the CDR3. The CDR3 spells CASSLGQALYGYTF. The CDR3 bases are TGTGCCAGCAGCTTGGGACAGGCTCTCTATGGCTACACCTTC. The variable domain in full, with the rest retrieved from reference TRBV5-6 and TRBJ1-2, is DAGVTQSPTHLIKTRGQQVTLRCSPKSGHDTVSWYQQALGQGPQFIFQYYEEEERQRGNFPDRFSGHQFPNYSSELNVNALLLGDSALYLCASSLGQALYGYTFGSGTRLTVV.

The chain carries TRBV5-6 and TRBJ1-2; possible D gene TRBD1, 6 bases. This CDR3 comprises 15 residues. CDR1 is SGHDT and CDR2 is YYEEEE in the germline V gene. V lost 2 bases to trimming and J lost 7 bases, with 18 bases between them. CDR3 sequence: CASSLGAGGAAGYTF. The DNA for the CDR3 is TGTGCCAGCAGCTTAGGAGCGGGGGGGGCGGCTGGCTACACCTTC.

This clone was found a few times. CDR3 in DNA: TGTGCCAGCAGCTTAATTGTGAGGGCCTATGGCTACACCTTC. Translating it yields CASSLIVRAYGYTF. This sequence joins TRBV7-9 and TRBJ1-2; no definite D call. V was cut by 2 bases and J by 4 bases, with 11 bases left in between. The CDR3 runs 14 residues. The germline V gene has CDR1 SEHNR and CDR2 FQNEAQ (reference sequence).

J is TRBJ2-2 and V is TRBV9; 7 bases line up with TRBD1. The trim removed 3 bases at V and 1 base at J, leaving 3 bases unmatched. The CDR3 has 15 residues. Looked up from germline, CDR1 is SGDLS and CDR2 is YYNGEE. The CDR3 DNA is TGTGCCAGCAGCGATCGGACAGGGAACACCGGGGAGCTGTTTTTT. Protein product: CASSDRTGNTGELFF.

V and J are TRBV2 and TRBJ1-2; 8 bases line up with TRBD1. The ends lost 6 bases at V and 0 bases at J; junction bases unmatched: 9. This CDR3 is 16 amino acids long. CDR1 is SNHLY, CDR2 FYNNEI, per germline. Here the CDR3 reads CASREKWTGPNYGYTF. The CDR3 DNA sequence: TGTGCCAGCAGAGAAAAATGGACAGGGCCTAACTATGGCTACACCTTC. Supplemented by reference TRBV2 and TRBJ1-2, the full variable domain reads EPEVTQTPSHQVTQMGQEVILRCVPISNHLYFYWYRQILGQKVEFLVSFYNNEISEKSEIFDDQFSVERPDGSNFTLKIRSTKLEDSAMYFCASREKWTGPNYGYTFGSGTRLTVV.

This clone is a singleton in its sample. The rearrangement links TRBV12-5 to TRBJ1-2, with 7 bases identical to TRBD1. Germline trimming cut 5 bases from V and 4 bases from J; bases unmatched to any gene: 4. The CDR3 extends over 13 amino acids. Germline-derived CDR1 and CDR2 are LGHNT and FRNRAP. The CDR3 nucleotides are TGTGCTAGTGGTCTGGGACAGATCTATGGCTACACCTTC. This translates into CASGLGQIYGYTF.

A remark on this clone: One junction end does not reproduce the germline sequence, and a read error may be involved. The chain carries TRBV7-9 and TRBJ2-1; TRBD2 agrees at 11 bases. The CDR3 covers 15 residues. Per germline, CDR1 SEHNR and CDR2 FQNEAQ (reference sequence). This CDR3 reads CASSLELAGAQGPIF. CDR3 nucleotides: TGTGCCAGCAGCTTAGAACTAGCGGGGGCGCAAGGGCCGATCTTC.

The genes are TRBV5-1 and TRBJ1-4, with 8 bases lining up with TRBD1. In germline, CDR1 is SGHRS, CDR2 YFSETQ. This CDR3 comprises 17 residues. After removal of 2 bases from V and 6 bases from J, the junction contained 12 bases not matched to a gene. The CDR3 loop reads CASSFRGLTGDHEKLFF. CDR3 DNA: TGCGCCAGCAGCTTCCGGGGCCTGACAGGGGATCATGAAAAACTGTTTTTT.

The rearrangement joins TRBV9 to TRBJ1-3; D perhaps matches TRBD1 (6 bases). The germline V and J ends were trimmed by 0 bases and 0 bases, with 16 bases remaining between them. This CDR3 comprises 18 residues. The germline V gene has CDR1 SGDLS and CDR2 YYNGEE. The CDR3 nucleotides read TGTGCCAGCAGCGTAGAGACAGGTCCGATTTACTCTGGAAACACCATATATTTT. This gives the protein CASSVETGPIYSGNTIYF.